This T cell receptor (beta chain) was sequenced for a study of OX40 agonist ivuxolimab in advanced cancers. In this sample, this clone turned up once. What it binds is unknown. V lost 6 bases, J lost 0 bases, and 9 bases lay in between. Per the germline V gene, CDR1 is LNHDA and CDR2 is SQIVND (reference sequence). This CDR3 comprises 13 residues. Study-wide points: Averaging showed that CD8+ T cells had more expanded clones than CD4+ did.

Method: immunoSEQ multiplex PCR; TCRdb's copy keeps in-frame clones and lacks some. Here the sample spans approximately 91,000 clones, 87% being singletons. The clonotype originates from an adult with an advanced solid tumor such as melanoma, head and neck, liver or kidney cancer. Sequencing used CD4+ or CD8+ T cells sorted from blood, obtained in a trial of the OX40 agonist ivuxolimab. The chain joins TRBV19 to TRBJ2-7; D is unclear. The CDR3 here is CASSVSVSYEQYF. CDR3 DNA: TGTGCCAGTAGCGTCAGCGTCTCCTACGAGCAGTACTTC.